Presented here are 6 T cell receptor beta chains from one specimen sequenced in a study of blood T cell repertoires in COVID-19. Assay used: immunoSEQ multiplex PCR; TCRdb lists only in-frame clones, some missing. Among 290,000 or so clones listed, approximately 92% were seen once. What was sequenced was PBMCs or T cells enriched from blood (not recorded which). Receptor source: a woman in her thirties who had recovered from COVID-19.

This clone was recorded only once. The CDR3 protein is CASSLPPGTDTQYF. The DNA for the CDR3 is TGTGCCAGCTCACTACCCCCGGGCACAGATACGCAGTATTTT. The gene calls are TRBV18 and TRBJ2-3; D is unresolved. V shed 4 bases and J shed 1 base, with 9 bases lying between them. This CDR3 is built from 14 residues. Germline values: CDR1 KGHSH, CDR2 LQKENI.

The V gene is TRBV3-1 (or the pseudogene TRBV3-2), the J gene TRBJ2-2, with TRBD2 matching over 10 bases. The length of the CDR3 is 16 residues. V shed 4 bases, J shed 4 bases, and the junction held 6 bases outside the gene matches. The V gene's germline CDR1 is LGHDT and CDR2 YNNKEL (reference sequence). CDR3 protein: CASSLGLAVPTGELFF. The CDR3 nucleotides are TGTGCCAGCAGCCTCGGACTAGCGGTACCCACCGGGGAGCTGTTTTTT.

The J gene is TRBJ2-7, the V gene TRBV27, with 10 bases that match TRBD2. Germline CDR1 reads MNHEY; CDR2 reads SMNVEV (reference sequence). The CDR3 consists of 14 residues. V lost 10 bases, J lost 4 bases, and 10 bases stayed unmatched. The DNA for the CDR3 is TGTGCCACCAGGGGGGATAGCGGGAGGTACGAGCAGTACTTC. Protein product: CATRGDSGRYEQYF.

As to this clone: At one of its ends the junction is not consistent with the germline gene, which may arise from a read error. The chain couples TRBV28 to TRBJ1-1; 9 bases are shared with TRBD1. Germline loops: CDR1 MDHEN, CDR2 SYDVKM. The CDR3 contains 13 residues. The CDR3 sequence is CASGQGLARPGFF. The CDR3 DNA reads as TGTGCCAGTGGACAGGGGCTCGCCCGCCCAGGTTTTTTT.

This chain connects TRBV5-4 to TRBJ2-1, with D possibly matching TRBD2 (6 bases). Trimming took off 4 bases at V and 7 bases at J, with 12 bases between the two ends. The CDR3 is made up of 13 amino acids. Germline assignment: CDR1 SGHNT and CDR2 YYREEE (reference sequence). The CDR3 DNA reads TGTGCCAGCAGCCCGGACTACTCAAATGAGCAGTTCTTC. It is translated as CASSPDYSNEQFF.

The J gene is TRBJ1-1, the V gene TRBV2; 9 bases agree with TRBD1. Germline lookup yields CDR1 SNHLY and CDR2 FYNNEI. This CDR3 region has 14 residues. V was pared by 8 bases and J by 5 bases, with 9 bases of the junction left unmatched. CDR3 amino acids: CASLLDRGMTEAFF. The CDR3, as DNA: TGTGCCAGCTTACTGGACAGGGGTATGACTGAAGCTTTCTTT.